This T cell receptor (beta chain) was documented in a study of blood T cell repertoires in COVID-19. Clinical history reported by participants formed the basis on which cohorts were assigned. Among Cohort 3 donors, those recovered had two negative PCRs, clearance, or symptom resolution. Clones were sequenced by immunoSEQ multiplex PCR, and TCRdb holds only the in-frame ones, with some missing. Altogether about 380,000 clones are present, approximately 90% being singletons, with the ten largest covering 1.2%. The CDR3 has 15 amino acids. V was shortened by 2 bases and J by 4 bases, with 14 bases between the two germline ends. CDR1 is MNHNS and CDR2 is SASEGT in the germline V gene.

The sample consisted of PBMCs or T cells enriched from blood (not recorded which). This sequence originates from a young woman who had recovered from COVID-19. This chain connects TRBV6-1 to TRBJ1-1; D is unclear. The CDR3 spells CASSEIMAVPTEAFF. CDR3 bases: TGTGCCAGCAGTGAAATTATGGCGGTCCCCACTGAAGCTTTCTTT.